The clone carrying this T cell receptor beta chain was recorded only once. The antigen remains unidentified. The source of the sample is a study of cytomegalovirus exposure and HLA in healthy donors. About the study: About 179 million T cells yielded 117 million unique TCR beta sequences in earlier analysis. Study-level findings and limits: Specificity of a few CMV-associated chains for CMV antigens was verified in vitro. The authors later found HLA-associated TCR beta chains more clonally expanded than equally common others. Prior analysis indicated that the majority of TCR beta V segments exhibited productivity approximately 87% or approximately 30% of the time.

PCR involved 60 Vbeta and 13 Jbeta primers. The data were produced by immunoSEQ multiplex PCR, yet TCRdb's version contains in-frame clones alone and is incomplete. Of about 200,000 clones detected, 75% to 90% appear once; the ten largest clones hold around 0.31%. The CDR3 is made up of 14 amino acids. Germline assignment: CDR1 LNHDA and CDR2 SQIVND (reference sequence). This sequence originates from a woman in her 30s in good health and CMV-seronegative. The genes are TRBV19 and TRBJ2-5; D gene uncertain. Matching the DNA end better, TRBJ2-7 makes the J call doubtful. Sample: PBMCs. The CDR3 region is CASSIENGYYEQYF. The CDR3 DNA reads TGTGCCAGTAGTATTGAGAACGGATACTACGAGCAGTACTTC.